Following are 21 T cell receptor beta chains from one sample sequenced in a study of cytomegalovirus exposure and HLA in healthy donors. The PCR was carried out with 60 Vbeta primers and 13 Jbeta primers. The assay was immunoSEQ multiplex PCR, and TCRdb's table has in-frame clones only and misses some. The sample includes about 260,000 clones, around two thirds of them seen just once. Material for sequencing was PBMCs. The receptors derive from a female donor in good health and CMV-seronegative.

This chain links TRBV6-6 with TRBJ1-1; D unclear. Germline loops: CDR1 MNHNY, CDR2 SVGAGI (reference sequence). The CDR3 sequence is 14 residues long. The V gene lost 6 bases and the J gene lost 0 bases, with 11 bases spanning the gap. CDR3 DNA sequence: TGTGCCAGCAGCTATCGGCGGATGAACACTGAAGCTTTCTTT. This codes for CASSYRRMNTEAFF.

This chain links TRBV25-1 with TRBJ1-5, with D tentatively TRBD1 (6 bases). With 4 bases removed from V and 9 bases from J, the gap between germline ends came to 13 bases. In germline, CDR1 is MGHDK, CDR2 SYGVNS. The CDR3 is made up of 13 amino acids. The CDR3 DNA sequence: TGTGCCAGCAGTGCTCCGGGACACTCGCCCCAGCATTTT. The encoded protein is CASSAPGHSPQHF. Based on the CDR3 plus reference TRBV25-1 and TRBJ1-5, the full variable domain is EADIYQTPRYLVIGTGKKITLECSQTMGHDKMYWYQQDPGMELHLIHYSYGVNSTEKGDLSSESTVSRIRTEHFPLTLESARPSHTSQYLCASSAPGHSPQHFGDGTRLSIL.

This chain connects TRBV7-2 to TRBJ2-2; the match to TRBD2 covers 12 bases. CDR3 length equals 15 residues. The junction had 5 bases not matched to a gene; V was cut back by 5 bases and J by 7 bases. Germline CDR1 and CDR2: SGHTA and FQGNSA. DNA of the CDR3: TGTGCCAGCAGCCCGAGGACTAGCGGGGACGGGGAGCTGTTTTTT. Residues: CASSPRTSGDGELFF.

In DNA, the CDR3 is TGTGCCAGCAGTGAAGCAAGAGCCCGAGATACGCAGTATTTT. As protein: CASSEARARDTQYF. This sequence joins TRBV6-1 and TRBJ2-3; no clear D. Between the trimmed V and J ends, which lost 0 bases and 5 bases, there was a span of 9 bases. Germline V gene data show CDR1 as MNHNS and CDR2 as SASEGT. CDR3 length equals 14 residues.

This clone was found a few times. The V gene is TRBV5-1, the J gene TRBJ1-2; 7 nucleotides align to TRBD1. The CDR3 consists of 14 residues. Germline V CDR1 and CDR2: SGHRS, YFSETQ. The junction had 5 bases not matched to a gene; V was cut back by 0 bases and J by 6 bases. CDR3 DNA sequence: TGCGCCAGCAGCTTGGACAGGGGCACAGATGGCTACACCTTC. Amino acids: CASSLDRGTDGYTF. Drawing the rest from reference TRBV5-1 and TRBJ1-2, the complete variable domain is KAGVTQTPRYLIKTRGQQVTLSCSPISGHRSVSWYQQTPGQGLQFLFEYFSETQRNKGNFPGRFSGRQFSNSRSEMNVSTLELGDSALYLCASSLDRGTDGYTFGSGTRLTVV.

The chain recombines TRBV7-9 with TRBJ2-3, with TRBD2 matching 7 bases. This CDR3 is built from 14 residues. The germline gives CDR1 SEHNR, CDR2 FQNEAQ (reference sequence). J gave up 3 bases and V 11 bases, and 11 bases lay outside the gene matches. CDR3 bases: TGTGCCTCGGGGAGGGTCCTCGGGACAGATACGCAGTATTTT. This gives the protein CASGRVLGTDTQYF.

This clone was found a few times. The chain employs TRBV28 and TRBJ2-2; TRBD2 matches 12 bases. This CDR3 is built from 15 residues. Germline CDR1 is MDHEN and CDR2 is SYDVKM. Trimming took 5 bases from V and 5 from J; bases not matched to a gene: 3. CDR3 sequence: CASSTGTSGTGELFF. As DNA, the CDR3 is TGTGCCAGCAGTACGGGGACTAGCGGGACCGGGGAGCTGTTTTTT. Full variable domain (rest looked up from reference TRBV28 and TRBJ2-2): DVKVTQSSRYLVKRTGEKVFLECVQDMDHENMFWYRQDPGLGLRLIYFSYDVKMKEKGDIPEGYSVSREKKERFSLILESASTNQTSMYLCASSTGTSGTGELFFGEGSRLTVL.

V is TRBV7-3 and J is TRBJ2-3, with 9 bases lining up with TRBD2. Germline values: CDR1 SGHTA, CDR2 FQGTGA. This CDR3 region has 17 residues. Trimming at V came to 4 bases and at J to 5 bases, leaving 13 bases not matched to a gene. The CDR3 sequence is CASSWGSGSLWGDTQYF. CDR3 DNA sequence: TGTGCCAGCAGCTGGGGTAGCGGGAGCTTATGGGGAGATACGCAGTATTTT.

This chain links TRBV30 with TRBJ1-1; D unclear. Trimming removed 4 bases at V and 1 base at J, with 7 bases between. CDR1 is GTSNPN, CDR2 SVGIG, per germline (reference sequence). This CDR3 contains 12 residues. The CDR3: CAWKQSNTEAFF. The CDR3 DNA follows: TGTGCCTGGAAACAGTCGAACACTGAAGCTTTCTTT.

The J gene is TRBJ2-4, the V gene TRBV29-1; 14 nucleotides align to TRBD2. V lost 5 bases, J lost 6 bases, and 15 bases stayed unmatched. The CDR3 sequence is 18 residues long. From germline, CDR1 is SQVTM and CDR2 ANQGSEA. The CDR3 spells CSVRHYGTSGSSRNIQYF. In nucleotides, the CDR3 is TGCAGCGTTCGCCACTATGGGACTAGCGGGAGCAGTCGAAACATTCAGTACTTC.

J is TRBJ1-3 and V is TRBV29-1; maybe TRBD1 (6 bases). V lost 7 bases and J lost 5, with 9 bases in between. The CDR3 spans 11 residues. Germline CDR1 is SQVTM and CDR2 is ANQGSEA. The CDR3 spells CSAQGRNTIYF. The CDR3 coding sequence is TGCAGCGCACAGGGAAGAAACACCATATATTTT.

This clone was recorded only once. The same CDR3 can be traced to other DNA sequences in this sample. The chain joins TRBV18 to TRBJ2-7, with 7 nucleotides matching TRBD1. The CDR3 loop spans 14 amino acids. The junction had 3 bases not matched to a gene; V was cut back by 2 bases and J by 2 bases. The V gene's germline CDR1 is KGHSH and CDR2 LQKENI. This chain's CDR3 is CASSPRDRPYEQYF. DNA of the CDR3: TGTGCCAGCTCACCAAGGGACAGACCCTACGAGCAGTACTTC.

The V gene is TRBV5-1, the J gene TRBJ2-3, with TRBD2 matching 7 bases. The V and J ends lost 0 bases and 5 bases, in that order; junction bases with no gene match: 6. Germline values: CDR1 SGHRS, CDR2 YFSETQ. The CDR3 covers 15 residues. CDR3 sequence (DNA): TGCGCCAGCAGCTTGGGGCGGGAGCGTGGAGATACGCAGTATTTT. Protein sequence: CASSLGRERGDTQYF.

V and J are TRBV27 and TRBJ1-2; 8 bases match TRBD1. Germline values: CDR1 MNHEY, CDR2 SMNVEV (reference sequence). The V gene end was trimmed by 4 bases and the J gene end by 8 bases; junction bases not matched to a gene: 0. This CDR3 contains 11 residues. The CDR3 DNA follows: TGTGCCAGCAGTTCAGGGGGCGGCTACACCTTC. This gives the protein CASSSGGGYTF.

The rearrangement links TRBV28 to TRBJ2-7, with 10 bases matching TRBD1. The V segment lost 6 bases and the J segment 5 bases; nucleotides outside the gene matches: 13. The CDR3 sequence is 16 residues long. CDR1 and CDR2 (germline): MDHEN, SYDVKM. The CDR3 DNA reads as TGTGCCAGCAGGGGACGGCCGGGACAGGGGAGACACGAGCAGTACTTC. The encoded protein is CASRGRPGQGRHEQYF.

In DNA, the CDR3 is TGTGCCAGCAGCCAGGAGGGACAGGGGACTAGTCCAGACAATGAGCAGTTCTTC. Protein product: CASSQEGQGTSPDNEQFF. The chain employs TRBV4-2 and TRBJ2-1; 10 nucleotides match TRBD1. Germline V gives CDR1 LGHNA, CDR2 YNFKEQ. The CDR3 runs to 18 residues. The V segment lost 3 bases and the J segment 5 bases; nucleotides outside the gene matches: 13.

The chain joins TRBV2 to TRBJ2-7; possible D gene TRBD1, 6 bases. The CDR3 is made up of 15 amino acids. V lost 4 bases and J lost 3, with 16 bases in between. Germline V gene lookup returns CDR1 SNHLY and CDR2 FYNNEI. CDR3 DNA: TGTGCCAGCAGTGTATTGGACAGAGGACTCTACGAGCAGTACTTC. Translating it yields CASSVLDRGLYEQYF.

The gene calls are TRBV11-1 and TRBJ2-5; the D gene is possibly TRBD2 (5 bases). Germline CDR1 is SGHAT and CDR2 is FQDESV (reference sequence). The CDR3 is 16 amino acids. V lost 4 bases, J lost 3 bases, and 18 bases lay in between. The CDR3 sequence: CASSSSGGLSEETQYF. DNA for the CDR3: TGTGCCAGCAGCTCCTCGGGCGGGCTCAGCGAAGAGACCCAGTACTTC. The variable domain in full, with the rest retrieved from reference TRBV11-1 and TRBJ2-5, is EAEVAQSPRYKITEKSQAVAFWCDPISGHATLYWYRQILGQGPELLVQFQDESVVDDSQLPKDRFSAERLKGVDSTLKIQPAELGDSAMYLCASSSSGGLSEETQYFGPGTRLLVL.

This clone was picked up a small number of times. The chain is built from TRBV9 and TRBJ2-1, with 7 bases identical to TRBD1. Germline V gene lookup returns CDR1 SGDLS and CDR2 YYNGEE. The V segment lost 4 bases and the J segment 9 bases; nucleotides outside the gene matches: 13. This CDR3 is built from 15 residues. This chain's CDR3 is CASSPRQGLILEQFF. DNA for the CDR3: TGTGCCAGCAGCCCAAGACAGGGCTTGATTCTTGAGCAGTTCTTC.

V gene TRBV10-3 combines with J gene TRBJ2-3; the D gene is possibly TRBD2 (6 bases). V was pared by 2 bases and J by 3 bases, with 9 bases between. CDR1 ENHRY and CDR2 SYGVKD come from the germline V gene. The CDR3 length is 14 residues. CDR3 nucleotides: TGTGCCATCAGTGAGGCTAGCGAAACAGATACGCAGTATTTT. Its translation is CAISEASETDTQYF.

The CDR3, as DNA: TGTGCCAGCAGTCCCCACAGGGACAGGGCCTACGAGCAGTACTTC. This sequence encodes CASSPHRDRAYEQYF. This rearrangement joins TRBV27 to TRBJ2-7; TRBD1 matches at 9 bases. The CDR3 runs to 15 residues. With 5 bases clipped from V and 2 bases from J, the junction kept 7 bases outside the gene matches. Germline CDR1 is MNHEY and CDR2 is SMNVEV (reference sequence).